A selection of T cell receptor beta chains follows, all from one sample in a study of blood T cell repertoires in COVID-19. Sequencing was performed with immunoSEQ multiplex PCR; in TCRdb, only in-frame clones are kept and a portion is missing. The repertoire consists of approximately 360,000 clones, with approximately 88% occurring once and the leading ten covering over 0.9%. What was sequenced was PBMCs or T cells enriched from blood (not recorded which). These receptors came from a woman aged 25 to 39 with acute COVID-19. The CDR3 runs from the conserved cysteine through the conserved F or W. A D gene is named only where the DNA matches it firmly. A clone size is listed for some rows: how often the clone was seen (once, few, many), or a class if it is expanded.

D gene	clone size	V gene	J gene	CDR3 length	CDR3 DNA	CDR3 protein
TRBD2	-	TRBV7-9	TRBJ2-1	18	TGTGCCAGCAGCTTAGGACTAGCGGGGGACCTTCCCTACAATGAGCAGTTCTTC	CASSLGLAGDLPYNEQFF
-	once	TRBV5-1	TRBJ2-5	12	TGCGCCAGCAGCCTAAGTCGGGAGACCCAGTACTTC	CASSLSRETQYF
-	-	TRBV3-1/TRBV3-2	TRBJ2-7	14	TGTGCCAGCAGCCAAGATACTAGCCGCAACGAGCAGTACTTC	CASSQDTSRNEQYF
-	-	TRBV21-1	TRBJ2-6	14	TGTGCCAGCCCCAACAACTCTGGGGCCAACGTCCTGACTTTC	CASPNNSGANVLTF
-	-	TRBV15	TRBJ1-3	16	TGTGCCACCAGCACGGGGGGGCGGAACTCTGGAAACACCATATATTTT	CATSTGGRNSGNTIYF
TRBD1	-	TRBV19	TRBJ2-1	16	TGTGCCAGTAGTATACCGGGACAGGGCTCCTACAATGAGCAGTTCTTC	CASSIPGQGSYNEQFF
TRBD2	-	TRBV12-5	TRBJ2-3	16	TGTGCTAGTGGTTCCTCAGCGGGGGCCCCCACAGATACGCAGTATTTT	CASGSSAGAPTDTQYF
-	-	TRBV5-1	TRBJ1-1	13	TGCGCCAGCAGCTGGGGGGAAAACACTGAAGCTTTCTTT	CASSWGENTEAFF
-	-	TRBV28	TRBJ1-4	12	TGTGCCAGCAGTACGCAGGGAGAAAAACTGTTTTTT	CASSTQGEKLFF
TRBD1	-	TRBV11-2	TRBJ1-6	15	TGTGCCAGCAGCTTACAGGGGGGTAGTAATTCACCCCTCCACTTT	CASSLQGGSNSPLHF
-	-	TRBV7-9	TRBJ1-3	15	TGTGCCAGCAGCTTGGACGGGATCTCTGGAAACACCATATATTTT	CASSLDGISGNTIYF
TRBD1	-	TRBV5-6	TRBJ2-7	14	TGTGCCAGCAGCTTCGACAGGGCTAACTACGAGCAGTACTTC	CASSFDRANYEQYF
TRBD2	-	TRBV10-2	TRBJ2-1	17	TGCGCCAGCACGGGACTAGCGGGGGCCTTCTCCTACAATGAGCAGTTCTTC	CASTGLAGAFSYNEQFF
TRBD2	-	TRBV19	TRBJ2-2	16	TGTGCCAGTAGTCAGACTAGCGGGGGGTGGACCGGGGAGCTGTTTTTT	CASSQTSGGWTGELFF
TRBD1	once	TRBV7-2	TRBJ1-1	13	TGTGCCAGCAGGGAGACAGGGGTCACTGAAGCTTTCTTT	CASRETGVTEAFF
-	-	TRBV5-5	TRBJ2-5	13	TGTGCCAGCAGCTTATCCGTTTCCCCGACCCAGTACTTC	CASSLSVSPTQYF
-	-	TRBV27	TRBJ1-5	14	TGTGCCAGCAGTTTTTCCCCCCAATCTCAGCCCCAGCATTTT	CASSFSPQSQPQHF
TRBD1	once	TRBV14	TRBJ1-2	16	TGTGCCAGCAGCCAGGGGGACAGGGCTGCTAACTATGGCTACACCTTC	CASSQGDRAANYGYTF
-	few	TRBV19	TRBJ1-1	14	TGTGCCAGTAGTATAGGCGGGGGCTGGACTGAAGCTTTCTTT	CASSIGGGWTEAFF
-	-	TRBV5-1	TRBJ2-2	15	TGCGCCAGCAGCATACAGGGCCAGCTAGGCGGGGAGCTGTTTTTT	CASSIQGQLGGELFF
-	-	TRBV7-2	TRBJ2-7	14	TGTGCCAGCAGCTTAGGTGGCGGTACCTACGAGCAGTACTTC	CASSLGGGTYEQYF
TRBD1	-	TRBV3-1/TRBV3-2	TRBJ2-3	16	TGTGCCAGCAGCCAAGCAGGCAGGGGGCAAATGGATACGCAGTATTTT	CASSQAGRGQMDTQYF
TRBD1	-	TRBV30	TRBJ1-1	19	TGTGCCTGGAGTCCGTACCAGGGGGGAAGGGAATTCTTGAACACTGAAGCTTTCTTT	CAWSPYQGGREFLNTEAFF
-	once	TRBV12-3/TRBV12-4	TRBJ1-1	12	TGTGCCAGCAGTCCAACCCGACAGAAAGCTTTCTTT	CASSPTRQKAFF
-	-	TRBV24-1	TRBJ2-1	11	TGTGCCACGGCGATCGTACAGGAGCAGTTCTTC	CATAIVQEQFF
-	-	TRBV4-1	TRBJ2-2	16	TGCGCCAGCAGCCAAGAATTTTTGGGCATCACCGGGGAGCTGTTTTTT	CASSQEFLGITGELFF
TRBD1	-	TRBV19	TRBJ2-5	19	TGTGCCAGTAGTGCCGGGTCGATGAGTTGGACAGGCCGCCAAGAGACCCAGTACTTC	CASSAGSMSWTGRQETQYF
TRBD1	once	TRBV10-3	TRBJ1-6	16	TGTGCCATCAGTGACAGGGGGACTGCGGAGAATTCACCCCTCCACTTT	CAISDRGTAENSPLHF
TRBD2	-	TRBV5-6	TRBJ2-2	13	TGTGCCAGCAGCCCGGGGGGGACCGGGGAGCTGTTTTTT	CASSPGGTGELFF
-	-	TRBV6-5	TRBJ1-1	13	TGTGCCAGCAGGGACGTGGGGCCCACTGAAGCTTTCTTT	CASRDVGPTEAFF
-	-	TRBV7-3	TRBJ2-3	15	TGTGCCAGCAGCTTAACAGGGGTAGGAACAGATACGCAGTATTTT	CASSLTGVGTDTQYF
TRBD1	many	TRBV5-6	TRBJ2-4	14	TGTGCCAGCAGCTATGGGACAGGGATCAACATTCAGTACTTC	CASSYGTGINIQYF
-	-	TRBV10-1	TRBJ2-3	13	TGCGCCAGCAGTGAGGTAGTTGGAGATACGCAGTATTTT	CASSEVVGDTQYF
-	-	TRBV3-1/TRBV3-2	TRBJ2-2	13	TGTGCCAGCAGCCCCTGGCTCACCGGGGAGCTGTTTTTT	CASSPWLTGELFF
TRBD1	-	TRBV18	TRBJ1-1	15	TGTGCCAGCTCATCAATCTCACAGGGGGCTACTGAAGCTTTCTTT	CASSSISQGATEAFF
-	-	TRBV5-1	TRBJ1-5	15	TGCGCCAGCAGCTCGGACGGACTTAGCAATCAGCCCCAGCATTTT	CASSSDGLSNQPQHF
-	-	TRBV27	TRBJ1-5	18	TGTGCCAGCAGTTTTGCCCGCCCTCGGGGGGTCGGAAATCAGCCCCAGCATTTT	CASSFARPRGVGNQPQHF
TRBD1	-	TRBV4-3	TRBJ2-7	13	TGCGCCAGCAGCCGGGACAGGGGCTACGAGCAGTACTTC	CASSRDRGYEQYF
TRBD1	-	TRBV5-5	TRBJ2-7	15	TGTGCCAGCAGCTGGGGACAGGGCATATCCTACGAGCAGTACTTC	CASSWGQGISYEQYF
-	-	TRBV15	TRBJ2-3	16	TGTGCCACCAGCAGAGGGGGGCGGGTCCATTCAGATACGCAGTATTTT	CATSRGGRVHSDTQYF
TRBD2	-	TRBV3-1/TRBV3-2	TRBJ2-7	14	TGTGCCAGCGGAAGCGGGGTGCATATGGACGAGCAGTACTTC	CASGSGVHMDEQYF
-	-	TRBV4-3	TRBJ1-2	16	TGCGCCAGCAGCCAAGGGCGGCAGGCTGGGGCTTATGGCTACACCTTC	CASSQGRQAGAYGYTF
-	-	TRBV7-3	TRBJ1-1	13	TGTGCCAGCAGCACCGGGGGGTACACTGAAGCTTTCTTT	CASSTGGYTEAFF
-	once	TRBV4-2	TRBJ2-2	13	TGTGCCAGCAGCCACACTAGCACCGGGGAGCTGTTTTTT	CASSHTSTGELFF
TRBD1	-	TRBV10-3	TRBJ1-4	14	TGTGCCATCAGTGAGTCTTGGACAGGGGAAAAACTGTTTTTT	CAISESWTGEKLFF
TRBD1	-	TRBV19	TRBJ2-7	14	TGTGCCAGTGGGACAGGGACAGGGGTCGGAGAGCAGTACTTC	CASGTGTGVGEQYF
TRBD2	-	TRBV4-1	TRBJ2-3	19	TGCGCCAGCAGCCAAGAGTCAACTAGCGGGGGGGGATACACAGATACGCAGTATTTT	CASSQESTSGGGYTDTQYF
TRBD1	-	TRBV4-1	TRBJ2-7	15	TGCGCCAGCAGCCACCGGGGACAGGGGGCTGACGAGCAGTACTTC	CASSHRGQGADEQYF
-	-	TRBV3-1/TRBV3-2	TRBJ1-3	17	TGTGCCAGCAGCCAAGATAGTGGGCGAATCTCTGGAAACACCATATATTTT	CASSQDSGRISGNTIYF
TRBD1	-	TRBV27	TRBJ2-6	19	TGTGCCAGCAGTTTATACGGAGGACAGGGAAGCTCTGGGGCCAACGTCCTGACTTTC	CASSLYGGQGSSGANVLTF
-	-	TRBV2	TRBJ1-3	13	TGTGCCAGCGGGACAAGGGAGGGAAACACCATATATTTT	CASGTREGNTIYF
-	-	TRBV6-6	TRBJ1-6	17	TGTGCCAGCAGTCAGGCATCCAACCGGATAGCAAATTCACCCCTCCACTTT	CASSQASNRIANSPLHF